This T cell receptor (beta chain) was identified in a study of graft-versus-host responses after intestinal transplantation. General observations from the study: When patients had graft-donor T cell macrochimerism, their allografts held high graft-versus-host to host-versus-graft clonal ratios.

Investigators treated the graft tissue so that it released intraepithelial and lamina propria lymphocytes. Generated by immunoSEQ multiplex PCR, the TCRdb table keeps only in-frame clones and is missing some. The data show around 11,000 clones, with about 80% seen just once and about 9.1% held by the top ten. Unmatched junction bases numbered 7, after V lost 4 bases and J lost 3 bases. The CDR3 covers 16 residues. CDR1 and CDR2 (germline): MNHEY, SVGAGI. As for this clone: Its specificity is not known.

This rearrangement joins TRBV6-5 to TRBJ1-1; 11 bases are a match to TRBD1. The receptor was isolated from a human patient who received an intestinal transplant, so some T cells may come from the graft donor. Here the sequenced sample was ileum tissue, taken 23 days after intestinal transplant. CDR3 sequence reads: CASSSWGTGGYTEAFF. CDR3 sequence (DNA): TGTGCCAGCAGTTCCTGGGGGACAGGGGGATACACTGAAGCTTTCTTT.